Listed here is a single T cell receptor (beta chain). The sample is drawn from a study of blood T cell repertoires in COVID-19. Study overall: Samples representing acute and convalescent COVID-19 were sourced from the United States, Italy and Spain. PBMCs, B-cell-depleted T cells, or T cells were the source of the cDNA or gDNA that made up the material.

The CDR3 consists of 16 residues. Germline assignment: CDR1 SGHRS and CDR2 YFSETQ. The V end was cut by 0 bases, the J end by 4 bases, with 14 bases between. In the source study's methods: Reference gene primers were amplified, and this amplification served to estimate nucleated cell counts. Sequencing was performed with immunoSEQ multiplex PCR; in TCRdb, only in-frame clones are kept and a portion is missing. That table furnishes V, J and clone size, whereas the DNA furnished D and trimming. The top ten hold approximately 2.9% of the sample, which has about 520,000 clones, approximately 85% seen once.

The sequenced sample consisted of peripheral blood. The receptor was derived from a human donor in a cohort sampled during active COVID-19. V usage is TRBV5-1 and J usage is TRBJ1-3, with D perhaps TRBD1 (5 bases). The DNA for the CDR3 is TGCGCCAGCAGCTTGGGGGCTTGGGGCTCCGGAAACACCATATATTTT. Protein: CASSLGAWGSGNTIYF.